The clone carrying this T cell receptor (beta chain) came up a few times. These data originate in a study of response to subunit inactivated influenza vaccine. TCRdb reprocessed the RT-PCR reads via MiXCR and lists one record per CDR3 protein. Of 400,000 to 550,000 distinct CDR3 sequences in the sample, around 25% were seen once. This CDR3 comprises 14 residues. Germline V gives CDR1 LNHDA, CDR2 SQIVND (reference sequence). Trimming stripped 6 bases from V and 4 bases from J, with 15 bases between. The sequenced sample was CD4+ T cells sorted from PBMCs, obtained 5 to 6 days after vaccination. The TCR was taken from a man aged 45-60 years who received an inactivated influenza vaccine. V usage is TRBV19 and J usage is TRBJ1-2; TRBD1 might be the D (5 bases). CDR3 in DNA: TGTGCCAGTAGACTCACTAGGGGTTCCTATGGCTACACCTTC. Translated: CASRLTRGSYGYTF.